This T cell receptor (beta chain) was identified in a study of PD-L1 blockade in urothelial cancer (dated by TCRdb to 2016 to 2017). At the level of the whole study: All patients started therapy in the mid-2010s and received atezolizumab 1,200 mg intravenously every 3 weeks. About 90% of the roughly 30 patients were males with bladder-origin urothelial cancer, and about 65% of the roughly 29 reported a prior smoking history. Patients had an ECOG performance status of 0 or 1 and had received between 0 and 3 prior chemotherapy regimens. Blood samples were analyzed 3 weeks after the start of treatment (second dose) and 6 weeks after the start of treatment. Blood samples gave a median of approximately 150,000 T cells and tens of thousands of unique TCRs, with a median clonality of roughly 0.081. Somatic, immune and clinical correlates of response to PD-L1 blockade with atezolizumab in urothelial cancer were the focus of an exploratory multi-omic analysis. Pretreatment tumor samples, along with matched peripheral blood serially collected before and after atezolizumab treatment, were subjected to TCR sequencing. Durable clinical benefit was defined as a progression-free survival longer than 6 months, and TCR features were additionally tested against progression-free survival and overall survival. Whole exome sequencing and RNA sequencing of pretreatment tumors were performed alongside TCR sequencing in the same patients. Eight to ten patients achieved durable clinical benefit and approximately 20 did not. Pretreatment blood TCR-seq was available for 30 or so patients, at least one posttreatment blood collection was obtained for approximately 24 patients, and tumor TCR-seq was available for approximately 24 patients.

With respect to this clone: Its antigen remains undetermined. Nothing much larger sits one base from this clone, and base qualities are not available.

From the cysteine up to the phenylalanine, the CDR3 has a length of 12 residues. CDR3 DNA only is kept here, 36 bases in frame from base 1. The V and J ends are trimmed by 9 bases and 7 bases, leaving 14 bases between them. CDR1 is given as SGHRS and CDR2 as YFSETQ, both from the germline V gene. Results the study describes overall, beyond this receptor: A pretreatment peripheral blood TCR clonality below the median was linked to improved progression-free and overall survival. Among patients with durable benefit, tumor-associated TCR clones showed greater expansion in peripheral blood 3 weeks after treatment started (n of about 20, p = 0.022). Because of the small sample size (n ≈ 27) and the many exploratory analyses performed, the results are intended to be regarded as hypothesis-generating.

What the time point label conveys for this sample: peripheral blood 6 weeks after treatment start. The cohort included some 30 patients with locally advanced or metastatic urothelial carcinoma who were treated at Memorial Sloan Kettering on a trial protocol. Peripheral blood mononuclear cells were collected pretreatment and during treatment, with between 1 and 8 total time points per patient. The Qiagen DNeasy Blood extraction kit was used to purify genomic DNA from total PBMCs and tumor samples. PBMCs were collected pretreatment and during treatment and were isolated and stored as previously described. To estimate absolute template abundance from read counts, synthetic TCR analog templates were spiked into each PCR. TCRbeta CDR3 regions were amplified from genomic DNA with bias-controlled V and J gene primers using the immunoSEQ assay. Rearranged TCRbeta segments were sequenced at approximately 20X coverage. Under the source paper's analysis protocol: Sequencing errors were corrected by clustering and CDR3s were annotated against IMGT to assign V, D and J genes. Out-of-frame and stop-codon sequences were excluded, and only productive TCRbeta rearrangements were used in downstream analyses. To compute clonality, Shannon entropy was normalized by the log of the number of unique productive sequences and then subtracted from one. Clones differing between time points or between blood and tumor were identified by Fisher's exact test with Benjamini-Hochberg correction at adjusted p below 0.01. Sourced from immuneACCESS, this table was stored by TCRdb with only in-frame sequences that have V and J called. A share of the clones is absent; for the studies checked, an unresolved V gene accounts for under half, and the remainder has no known explanation. Clone size and V and J calls were adopted from that table, with D and trimming inferred from the DNA. This sample lists more than 90,000 clones; 80% to 95% were detected once. The top ten hold around 4% of the sample.

The clonotype originates from a man between 60 and 70 years old with urothelial cancer. The sequencing here drew on PBMCs, taken around atezolizumab (anti-PD-L1) treatment. The chain uses TRBV5-1 and TRBJ1-5; the D segment cannot be called with confidence. The sequenced DNA is TGCGCCACAACGAGGAGGCCCCAGCCCCAGCATTTT. Its protein product is CATTRRPQPQHF. Reference TRBV5-1 and TRBJ1-5 genes cover what lies past the CDR3, so the full variable domain is KAGVTQTPRYLIKTRGQQVTLSCSPISGHRSVSWYQQTPGQGLQFLFEYFSETQRNKGNFPGRFSGRQFSNSRSEMNVSTLELGDSALYLCATTRRPQPQHFGDGTRLSIL.